One sample yielded the 23 T cell receptor beta chains listed below, sequenced in a study of neurological immune-mediated disorders. TCRdb re-called the 5' RACE reads through MiXCR, storing one row per CDR3 protein. The sample holds 130,000 or so distinct CDR3 sequences; 3.2% are singletons and the top ten take over 1%. Sequences were obtained from PBMCs. These receptors were obtained from a woman between 25 and 40 years old with multiple sclerosis.

This clonotype showed up many times. The chain is built from TRBV7-9 and TRBJ2-1; 13 bases map to TRBD2. The junction had 4 bases not matched to a gene; V was cut back by 1 base and J by 10 bases. Germline V lookup: CDR1 SEHNR, CDR2 FQNEAQ (reference sequence). The CDR3 has 15 amino acids. The CDR3 loop reads CASSLGTSGSYEQFF. The CDR3 DNA reads TGTGCCAGCAGCTTAGGGACTAGCGGGAGCTACGAGCAGTTCTTC.

At least ten counts were recorded for this clonotype. The chain couples TRBV7-6 to TRBJ1-2; D is uncertain. This CDR3 comprises 16 residues. Trimming pared 2 bases from V and 0 bases from J, leaving 13 bases between. Germline CDR1 reads SGHVS; CDR2 reads FNYEAQ. CDR3 DNA sequence: TGTGCCAGCAGCTTATTTGACCGGGAAACTAACTATGGCTACACCTTC. Translation: CASSLFDRETNYGYTF. The whole variable domain, filled in from reference TRBV7-6 and TRBJ1-2, reads GAGVSQSPRYKVTKRGQDVALRCDPISGHVSLYWYRQALGQGPEFLTYFNYEAQQDKSGLPNDRFSAERPEGSISTLTIQRTEQRDSAMYRCASSLFDRETNYGYTFGSGTRLTVV.

This clonotype was seen repeatedly, ten times or more. V is TRBV5-4 and J is TRBJ1-2; D is unclear. This CDR3 has 13 amino acids. Deletions cut 4 bases from V and 4 bases from J, with 11 bases between. From germline, CDR1 is SGHNT and CDR2 YYREEE (reference sequence). This CDR3 is CASSDDLGYGYTF. The DNA of the CDR3 is TGTGCCAGCAGCGATGATTTGGGCTATGGCTACACCTTC.

This clonotype has a handful of counts. The chain employs TRBV5-5 and TRBJ2-7, with 7 bases matching TRBD2. The V gene end was trimmed by 2 bases and the J gene end by 10 bases; junction bases not matched to a gene: 6. This CDR3 comprises 12 residues. CDR1 and CDR2 from the germline V gene are SGHKS and YYEKEE (reference sequence). The CDR3 reads CASSLSGEDQYF. CDR3 coding DNA: TGTGCCAGCAGCTTAAGCGGGGAAGACCAGTACTTC.

This clonotype was seen at least ten times. The chain couples TRBV12-3 or TRBV12-4 to TRBJ2-3; D possibly corresponds to TRBD2 (5 bases). V gave up 3 bases and J gave up 0 bases, with 13 bases separating them. The CDR3 has 16 residues. The CDR3 region has the DNA TGTGCCAGCAGTTTCGATGGCCGGGGTAGCACAGATACGCAGTATTTT. It translates to CASSFDGRGSTDTQYF.

This clonotype showed up many times. The junction does not match germline at one end; this may be a read error. This chain joins TRBV15 and TRBJ2-7; no reliable D call. The CDR3 sequence is 14 residues long. CDR1 is LNHNV, CDR2 YYDKDF, per germline (reference sequence). CDR3 DNA: TGTGCCACCAGCAGAGAATCTCGACCGGTGGGCCTAAACTTC. Its translation: CATSRESRPVGLNF.

This clonotype was detected many times. The J gene is TRBJ1-1, the V gene TRBV5-1, with D perhaps matching TRBD1 (6 bases). CDR1 and CDR2 (germline): SGHRS, YFSETQ. Between the trimmed V and J ends, which lost 0 bases and 0 bases, there was a span of 9 bases. The length of the CDR3 is 15 residues. CDR3 in DNA: TGCGCCAGCAGCTTGGGACAGGCCTTGAACACTGAAGCTTTCTTT. It yields the protein CASSLGQALNTEAFF.

The table lists this clonotype with a few counts. This sequence joins TRBV4-3 and TRBJ2-1; D is unresolved. Per the germline V gene, CDR1 is LGHNA and CDR2 is YSLEER. Trimming removed 4 bases at V and 8 bases at J, with 12 bases between. This CDR3 has 13 residues. This chain's CDR3 is CASSPGPWDEQFF. CDR3 coding DNA: TGCGCCAGCAGCCCCGGGCCCTGGGATGAGCAGTTCTTC.

This clonotype was recorded at least ten times. The V call is TRBV5-5, the J call TRBJ2-2; D may correspond to TRBD1 or TRBD2 (5 bases each). There are 14 residues in the CDR3. CDR1 is SGHKS, CDR2 YYEKEE, per germline (reference sequence). V lost 4 bases to trimming and J lost 4 bases, with 11 bases between them. The CDR3 nucleotides are TGTGCCAGCAGCCCGGGACGGTCCACCGGGGAGCTGTTTTTT. Translated: CASSPGRSTGELFF. The entire variable domain, with the rest obtained from reference TRBV5-5 and TRBJ2-2, is as follows: DAGVTQSPTHLIKTRGQQVTLRCSPISGHKSVSWYQQVLGQGPQFIFQYYEKEERGRGNFPDRFSARQFPNYSSELNVNALLLGDSALYLCASSPGRSTGELFFGEGSRLTVL.

The genes are TRBV20-1 and TRBJ2-5; 8 bases agree with TRBD2. Germline lookup yields CDR1 DFQATT and CDR2 SNEGSKA (reference sequence). This CDR3 is built from 14 residues. Losses at the gene ends were 3 bases for V and 5 bases for J; bases not matched to a gene: 8. The CDR3 sequence: CSASGGALGETQYF. CDR3 DNA: TGCAGTGCTAGCGGGGGGGCTCTGGGGGAGACCCAGTACTTC.

This clonotype has ten or more counts. This chain links TRBV18 with TRBJ2-7; D is undetermined. Germline CDR1 is KGHSH and CDR2 is LQKENI. The CDR3 is made up of 16 amino acids. V lost 1 base, J lost 0 bases, and 13 bases lay in between. The CDR3 DNA sequence: TGTGCCAGCTCACCACTGGATAGGGTGAGCTCCTACGAGCAGTACTTC. Encoded protein: CASSPLDRVSSYEQYF.

Ten or more counts support this clonotype. The V call is TRBV5-6, the J call TRBJ2-3, with 8 nucleotides matching TRBD2. Trimming at V came to 1 base and at J to 0 bases, leaving 4 bases not matched to a gene. This CDR3 spans 16 amino acids. From germline, CDR1 is SGHDT and CDR2 YYEEEE. The CDR3 region has the DNA TGTGCCAGCAGCTTGTTCGGGGGGGCTAGCACAGATACGCAGTATTTT. Its translation: CASSLFGGASTDTQYF.

This clonotype was found many times. The rearrangement joins TRBV18 to TRBJ2-1; a weak D match, TRBD1 (6 bases). The CDR3 has 15 amino acids. Germline V gene lookup returns CDR1 KGHSH and CDR2 LQKENI. V dropped 1 base and J dropped 3 bases, with 10 bases sitting between them. The DNA for the CDR3 is TGTGCCAGCTCACCACGACAGGCCTACTACAATGAGCAGTTCTTC. Residues: CASSPRQAYYNEQFF.

This clonotype showed up many times. The rearrangement uses TRBV4-3 and TRBJ1-1; 10 nucleotides match TRBD1. CDR1 and CDR2 (germline): LGHNA, YSLEER. V lost 3 bases, J lost 1 base, and 8 bases stayed unmatched. This CDR3 is 17 amino acids long. For the CDR3, the DNA is TGCGCCAGCAGCCAGGGGACAGGGGCCGTCGGGAACACTGAAGCTTTCTTT. Translation gives CASSQGTGAVGNTEAFF.

This clonotype was counted at least ten times. The rearrangement links TRBV15 to TRBJ2-3; TRBD1 agrees at 7 bases. This CDR3 has 13 amino acids. J was trimmed by 2 bases and V by 5 bases; bases with no gene match: 1. Germline V gene sequence: CDR1 LNHNV, CDR2 YYDKDF (reference sequence). This CDR3 is CATSGQVTDTQYF. DNA of the CDR3: TGTGCCACCAGCGGACAGGTCACAGATACGCAGTATTTT.

This clonotype occurred many times. This chain connects TRBV13 to TRBJ1-4; a weak D match, TRBD1 (6 bases). This CDR3 has 15 amino acids. V was shortened by 5 bases and J by 7 bases, with 17 bases between the two germline ends. Germline-derived CDR1 and CDR2 are PRHDT and FYEKMQ (reference sequence). Here the CDR3 reads CASSPPGTYFEKLFF. The CDR3 nucleotides read TGTGCCAGCAGCCCCCCTGGGACATATTTTGAAAAACTGTTTTTT.

This clonotype was counted at least ten times. The chain employs TRBV9 and TRBJ2-7, with D possibly matching TRBD2 (5 bases). The CDR3 extends over 15 amino acids. V was trimmed by 1 base and J by 0 bases, leaving 11 bases between them. Germline V gives CDR1 SGDLS, CDR2 YYNGEE. The CDR3 reads CASSVNSGPSYEQYF. The CDR3 DNA follows: TGTGCCAGCAGCGTAAACAGCGGCCCCTCCTACGAGCAGTACTTC.

This clonotype has at least ten counts. V usage is TRBV5-5 and J usage is TRBJ1-3, with a possible D match to TRBD1 (6 bases). This CDR3 is 18 amino acids long. V dropped 1 base and J dropped 3 bases, with 20 bases sitting between them. Germline CDR1 reads SGHKS; CDR2 reads YYEKEE (reference sequence). The CDR3 DNA is TGTGCCAGCAGCTTGTCCGGAACATACAGGGCTTTTGGAAACACCATATATTTT. Translation: CASSLSGTYRAFGNTIYF.

This chain's CDR3 is CASSRGGYNEQFF. Here the CDR3 DNA reads TGTGCCAGCAGCCGGGGGGGATACAATGAGCAGTTCTTC. The rearrangement joins TRBV6-4 to TRBJ2-1, with 8 bases matching TRBD2. This CDR3 is 13 amino acids long. Per the germline V gene, CDR1 is MRHNA and CDR2 is SNTAGT. V lost 6 bases to trimming and J lost 4 bases; unmatched junction nucleotides: 2.

Many counts were recorded for this clonotype. The chain joins TRBV6-2 or TRBV6-3 to TRBJ1-2, with D perhaps TRBD1 (6 bases). Germline CDR1 and CDR2: MNHEY and SVGEGT. V lost 7 bases, J lost 6 bases, and 18 bases lay in between. The CDR3 sequence is 14 residues long. Here the CDR3 reads CASTYPGTLHGYTF. The CDR3 DNA follows: TGTGCCAGCACATACCCTGGGACACTCCATGGCTACACCTTC.

This clonotype was observed at least ten times. V usage is TRBV10-3 and J usage is TRBJ1-1; 8 bases align to TRBD1. The CDR3 has 13 amino acids. Germline trimming cut 10 bases from V and 5 bases from J; bases unmatched to any gene: 9. Germline V gene lookup returns CDR1 ENHRY and CDR2 SYGVKD. In nucleotides, the CDR3 is TGTGCCAGCGGACAGGGAGCGGGTACTGAAGCTTTCTTT. This encodes CASGQGAGTEAFF.

This clonotype came up many times. The V call is TRBV5-1, the J call TRBJ2-7; TRBD1 aligns across 8 bases. Losses at the gene ends were 7 bases for V and 2 bases for J; bases not matched to a gene: 5. Looked up from germline, CDR1 is SGHRS and CDR2 is YFSETQ. The CDR3 consists of 13 residues. CDR3 bases: TGCGCCAGCGGACAGGGTGATACCTACGAGCAGTACTTC. Its protein is CASGQGDTYEQYF. The entire variable domain, with the rest obtained from reference TRBV5-1 and TRBJ2-7, is as follows: KAGVTQTPRYLIKTRGQQVTLSCSPISGHRSVSWYQQTPGQGLQFLFEYFSETQRNKGNFPGRFSGRQFSNSRSEMNVSTLELGDSALYLCASGQGDTYEQYFGPGTRLTVT.

This clonotype was seen repeatedly, ten times or more. This chain joins TRBV6-5 and TRBJ1-3; D unresolved. The germline V gene has CDR1 MNHEY and CDR2 SVGAGI. This CDR3 is built from 13 residues. Trimming stripped 2 bases from V and 9 bases from J, with 11 bases between. CDR3 bases: TGTGCCAGCAGTTACGCAGCCGCCGGCACCATATATTTT. It translates to CASSYAAAGTIYF.